These T cell receptor beta chains were read from a single sample in a study of CD8+CD57+ T cells in acquired aplastic anemia. One entry per CDR3 protein results from TCRdb running MiXCR on the reads. Of about 81,000 distinct CDR3 sequences listed, approximately 46% are singletons. Material: sorted CD4+, CD8+, or CD8+CD57+ T cells (not recorded which) from PBMCs. The receptors derive from a human donor in good health, serving as a control. Both conserved end residues are part of each CDR3. D genes are given only for firm matches. The size field is filled for only some rows; it gives once, few, many or a size class.

TRBV13	.	TRBJ1-1	many	TGTGCCAGCACCCCTATGGGCATGAACACTGAAGCTTTCTTT	CASTPMGMNTEAFF
TRBV20-1	.	TRBJ1-1	.	TGCAGTGCTAGAGATTTTAAAGGGAAAGGGAGCACTGAAGCTTTCTTT	CSARDFKGKGSTEAFF
TRBV6-1	.	TRBJ2-7	many	TGTGCCAGCAGTGAAGAAGGTGGGAGCTCCTACGAGCAGTACTTC	CASSEEGGSSYEQYF
TRBV27	TRBD2	TRBJ2-1	few	TGTGCCAGCAGTTATGATAGCGGGAGTCGTGAGCAGTTCTTC	CASSYDSGSREQFF
TRBV10-2	.	TRBJ2-1	.	TGCGCCAGCAGTGAGCGGAATACCTACAATGAGCAGTTCTTC	CASSERNTYNEQFF
TRBV2	TRBD2	TRBJ2-1	.	TGTGCCAGCAGTGTCACTAGCGGGGGGAACAATGAGCAGTTCTTC	CASSVTSGGNNEQFF
TRBV7-3	.	TRBJ1-6	.	TGTGCCAGCAGCTTAGAATCGTCGGACTTAGGTTCACCCCTCCACTTT	CASSLESSDLGSPLHF
TRBV4-1	TRBD1	TRBJ2-7	many	TGCGCCAGCAACCAGGGACAGGGGATCTACGAGCAGTACTTC	CASNQGQGIYEQYF
TRBV30	.	TRBJ2-5	many	TGTGCCTGGAGTGCGGTCCTGGAGACCCAGTACTTC	CAWSAVLETQYF
TRBV27	.	TRBJ1-2	many	TGTGCCAGCAGTTTATCGTCCGGGTTGGGCTACACCTTC	CASSLSSGLGYTF
TRBV24-1	.	TRBJ2-2	many	TGTGCCACCAGTGTACGGGGGGAGCTGTTTTTT	CATSVRGELFF
TRBV10-3	.	TRBJ1-1	.	TGTGCCATCAGTGGATGGCAGGGGAACACTGAAGCTTTCTTT	CAISGWQGNTEAFF
TRBV25-1	.	TRBJ2-1	.	TGTGCCAGCAGTCCGGAGGCCCCTTACAATGAGCAGTTCTTC	CASSPEAPYNEQFF
TRBV19	.	TRBJ2-3	once	TGTGCCAGTAGTATGTCCGCGGATACGCAGTATTTT	CASSMSADTQYF
TRBV24-1	.	TRBJ1-3	.	TGTGCCACCAGTGACCCTCTAAACCCAAACACCATATATTTT	CATSDPLNPNTIYF
TRBV18	.	TRBJ2-7	.	TGTGCCAGCCCACCGGGCCAGATCTACGAGCAGTACTTC	CASPPGQIYEQYF
TRBV9	.	TRBJ2-7	many	TGTGCCAGCAGCCATAGCGGTTCTGGGAACGAGCAGTACTTC	CASSHSGSGNEQYF
TRBV7-6	TRBD1	TRBJ1-1	few	TGTGCCAGCAGCCCCATAGCGCCCTCACAGGGGCCCAACACTGAAGCTTTCTTT	CASSPIAPSQGPNTEAFF
TRBV2	TRBD1	TRBJ2-5	many	TGTGCCAGCACCGACACCGGGACAGTACAAGAGACCCAGTACTTC	CASTDTGTVQETQYF
TRBV5-1	.	TRBJ2-7	many	TGCGCCAGCAGCGGGGGCCTAGGGAACTACGAGCAGTACTTC	CASSGGLGNYEQYF
TRBV19	.	TRBJ2-3	many	TGTGCCACAGACAGTTACTTGACAGATACGCAGTATTTT	CATDSYLTDTQYF
TRBV10-2	TRBD1	TRBJ1-3	many	TGCGCCAGCGGACAGGACTCTGGAAACACCATATATTTT	CASGQDSGNTIYF